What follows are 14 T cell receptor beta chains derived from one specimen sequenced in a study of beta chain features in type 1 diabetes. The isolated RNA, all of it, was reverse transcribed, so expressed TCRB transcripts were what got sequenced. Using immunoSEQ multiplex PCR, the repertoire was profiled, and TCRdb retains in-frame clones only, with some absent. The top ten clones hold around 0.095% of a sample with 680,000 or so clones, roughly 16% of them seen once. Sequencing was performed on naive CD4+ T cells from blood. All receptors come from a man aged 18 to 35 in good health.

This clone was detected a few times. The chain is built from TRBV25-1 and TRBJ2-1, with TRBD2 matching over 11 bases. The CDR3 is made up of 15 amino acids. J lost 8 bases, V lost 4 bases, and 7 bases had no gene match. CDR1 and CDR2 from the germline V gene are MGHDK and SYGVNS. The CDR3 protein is CASSATSGSMDEQFF. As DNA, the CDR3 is TGTGCCAGCAGTGCCACTAGCGGGAGTATGGATGAGCAGTTCTTC. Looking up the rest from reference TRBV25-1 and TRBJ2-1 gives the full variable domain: EADIYQTPRYLVIGTGKKITLECSQTMGHDKMYWYQQDPGMELHLIHYSYGVNSTEKGDLSSESTVSRIRTEHFPLTLESARPSHTSQYLCASSATSGSMDEQFFGPGTRLTVL.

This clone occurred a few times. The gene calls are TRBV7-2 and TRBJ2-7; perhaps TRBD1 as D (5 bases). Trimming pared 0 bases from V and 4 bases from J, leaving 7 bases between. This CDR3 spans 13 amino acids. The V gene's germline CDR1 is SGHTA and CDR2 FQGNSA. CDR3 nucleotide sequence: TGTGCCAGCAGCTTAGCCCGACAGTACGAGCAGTACTTC. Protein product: CASSLARQYEQYF. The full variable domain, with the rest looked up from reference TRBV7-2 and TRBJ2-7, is GAGVSQSPSNKVTEKGKDVELRCDPISGHTALYWYRQSLGQGLEFLIYFQGNSAPDKSGLPSDRFSAERTGGSVSTLTIQRTQQEDSAVYLCASSLARQYEQYFGPGTRLTVT.

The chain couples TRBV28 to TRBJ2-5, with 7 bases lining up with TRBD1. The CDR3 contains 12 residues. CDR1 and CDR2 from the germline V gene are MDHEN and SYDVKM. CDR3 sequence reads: CASGTVPGSQYF. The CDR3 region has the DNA TGTGCTTCGGGGACAGTGCCGGGGTCCCAGTACTTC.

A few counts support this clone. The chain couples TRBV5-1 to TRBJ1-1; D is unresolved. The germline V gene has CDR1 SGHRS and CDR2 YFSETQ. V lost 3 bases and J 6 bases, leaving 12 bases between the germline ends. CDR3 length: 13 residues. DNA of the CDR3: TGCGCCAGCAGCTCCGAGGCAGTACCTGAAGCTTTCTTT. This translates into CASSSEAVPEAFF. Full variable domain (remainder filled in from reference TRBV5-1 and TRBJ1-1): KAGVTQTPRYLIKTRGQQVTLSCSPISGHRSVSWYQQTPGQGLQFLFEYFSETQRNKGNFPGRFSGRQFSNSRSEMNVSTLELGDSALYLCASSSEAVPEAFFGQGTRLTVV.

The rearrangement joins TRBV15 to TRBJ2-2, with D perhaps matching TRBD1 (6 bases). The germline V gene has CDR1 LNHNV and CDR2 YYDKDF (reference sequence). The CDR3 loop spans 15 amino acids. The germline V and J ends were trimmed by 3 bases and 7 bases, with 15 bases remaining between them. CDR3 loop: CATSRARQAHGELFF. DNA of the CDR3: TGTGCCACCAGCAGGGCTAGACAGGCGCACGGGGAGCTGTTTTTT.

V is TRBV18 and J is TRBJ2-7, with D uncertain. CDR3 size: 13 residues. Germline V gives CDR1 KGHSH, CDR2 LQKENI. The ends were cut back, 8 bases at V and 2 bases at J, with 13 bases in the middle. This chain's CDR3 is CASNSGLTYEQYF. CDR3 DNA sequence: TGTGCCAGCAACTCTGGCTTAACCTACGAGCAGTACTTC.

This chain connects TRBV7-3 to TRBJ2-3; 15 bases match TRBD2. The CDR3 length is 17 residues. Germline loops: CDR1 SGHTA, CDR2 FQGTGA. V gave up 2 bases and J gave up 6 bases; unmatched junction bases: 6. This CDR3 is CASSLPGLAGGPDTQYF. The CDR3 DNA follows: TGTGCCAGCAGCTTACCCGGACTAGCGGGGGGGCCTGATACGCAGTATTTT.

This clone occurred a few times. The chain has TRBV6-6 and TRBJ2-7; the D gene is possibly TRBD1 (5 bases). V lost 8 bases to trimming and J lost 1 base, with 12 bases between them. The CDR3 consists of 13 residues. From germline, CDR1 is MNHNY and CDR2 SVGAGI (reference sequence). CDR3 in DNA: TGTGCCAGCTCTAAACAGGAATCCTACGAGCAGTACTTC. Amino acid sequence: CASSKQESYEQYF.

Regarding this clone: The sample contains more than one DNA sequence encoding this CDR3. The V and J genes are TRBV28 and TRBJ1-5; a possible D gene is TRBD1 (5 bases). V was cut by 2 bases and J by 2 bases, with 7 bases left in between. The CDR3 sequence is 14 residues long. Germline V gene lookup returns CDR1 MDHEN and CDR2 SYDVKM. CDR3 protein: CASSLGGGNQPQHF. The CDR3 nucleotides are TGTGCCAGCAGTTTAGGAGGGGGCAATCAGCCCCAGCATTTT.

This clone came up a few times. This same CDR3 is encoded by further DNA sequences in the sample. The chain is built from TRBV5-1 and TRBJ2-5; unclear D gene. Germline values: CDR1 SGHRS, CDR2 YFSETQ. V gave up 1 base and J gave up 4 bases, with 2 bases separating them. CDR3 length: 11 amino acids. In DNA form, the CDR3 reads TGCGCCAGCAGCTTGCGAGAGACCCAGTACTTC. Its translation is CASSLRETQYF.

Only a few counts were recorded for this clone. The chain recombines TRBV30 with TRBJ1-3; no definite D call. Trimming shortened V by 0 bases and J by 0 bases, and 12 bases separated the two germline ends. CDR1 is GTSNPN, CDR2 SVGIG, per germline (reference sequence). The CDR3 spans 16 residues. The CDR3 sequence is CAWSVRATVSGNTIYF. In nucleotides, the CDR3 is TGTGCCTGGAGTGTACGTGCGACCGTCTCTGGAAACACCATATATTTT.

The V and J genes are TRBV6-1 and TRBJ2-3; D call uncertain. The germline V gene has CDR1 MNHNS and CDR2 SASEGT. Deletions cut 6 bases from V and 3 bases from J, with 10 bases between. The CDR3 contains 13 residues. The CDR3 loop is CASRWAGTDTQYF. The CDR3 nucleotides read TGTGCCAGCAGATGGGCCGGGACAGATACGCAGTATTTT.

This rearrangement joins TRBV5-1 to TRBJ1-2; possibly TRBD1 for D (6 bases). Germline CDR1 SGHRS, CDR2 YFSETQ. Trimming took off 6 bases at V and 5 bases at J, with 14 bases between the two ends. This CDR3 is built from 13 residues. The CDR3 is CASTETGEYGYTF. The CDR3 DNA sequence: TGCGCCAGCACGGAGACAGGAGAATATGGCTACACCTTC.

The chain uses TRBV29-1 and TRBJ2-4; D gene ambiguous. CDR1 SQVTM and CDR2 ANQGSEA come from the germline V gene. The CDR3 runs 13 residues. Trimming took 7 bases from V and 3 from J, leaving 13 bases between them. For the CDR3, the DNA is TGCAGCGGTCGTGGGAAGGACAAAAACATTCAGTACTTC. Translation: CSGRGKDKNIQYF.